The clone carrying this TCR beta chain has just a few counts. The antigen is undetermined. Unmatched junction bases numbered 6, after V lost 4 bases and J lost 6 bases. The CDR3 is made up of 14 amino acids. Germline CDR1 MRHNA, CDR2 SNTAGT. Every sample had a minimum of 6 million PBMCs isolated. It was with a sample-barcoded 5' primer and a J-beta primer mix that a second PCR of roughly 7 to 12 cycles was run. Carrying 12 random nucleotides, a template-switch adaptor labeled each individual cDNA molecule. MiXCR, run by TCRdb on the 5' RACE reads, gives a single entry per CDR3 protein. Of over 1,500,000 distinct CDR3 sequences listed, approximately 39% are singletons. This record comes from a study of blood T cells in healthy people across ages. Overall study findings and caveats: Reliance upon unsorted PBMCs precluded definitive naive versus antigen-experienced comparison.

The sequence was collected from a human donor in good health. The chain joins TRBV6-4 to TRBJ2-3; 8 bases line up with TRBD2. Input material: blood. CDR3 nucleotides: TGTGCCAGCAGTGTAAACGGGGGGGCGGATACGCAGTATTTT. It translates to CASSVNGGADTQYF.